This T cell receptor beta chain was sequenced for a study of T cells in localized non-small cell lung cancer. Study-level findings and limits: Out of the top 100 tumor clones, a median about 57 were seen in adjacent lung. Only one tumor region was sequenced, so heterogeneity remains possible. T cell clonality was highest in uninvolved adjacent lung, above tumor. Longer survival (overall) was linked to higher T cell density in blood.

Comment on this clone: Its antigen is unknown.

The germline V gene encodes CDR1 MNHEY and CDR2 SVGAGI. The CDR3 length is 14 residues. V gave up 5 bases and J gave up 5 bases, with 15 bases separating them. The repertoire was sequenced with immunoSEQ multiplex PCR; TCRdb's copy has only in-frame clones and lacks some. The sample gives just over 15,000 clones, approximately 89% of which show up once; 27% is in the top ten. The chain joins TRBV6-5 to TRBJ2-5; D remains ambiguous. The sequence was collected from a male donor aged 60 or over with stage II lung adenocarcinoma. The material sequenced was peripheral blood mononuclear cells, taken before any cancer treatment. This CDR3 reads CASSIRATTETQYF. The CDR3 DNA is TGTGCCAGCAGTATCCGGGCTACGACCGAGACCCAGTACTTC.